A selection of T cell receptor beta chains follows, all from one sample in a study of control samples from healthy donors and cancer patients. Assay used: immunoSEQ multiplex PCR; TCRdb lists only in-frame clones, some missing. This table holds tens of thousands of clones, 90% found once. Sequenced input: PBMCs. The origin of the receptors is a man in his sixties with colorectal cancer. Each CDR3 is given with its conserved first and last residue. The D gene is left open where the match is weak. The listing skips clone size in some rows; elsewhere it reads once, few, many or a size class.

CDR3 DNA,CDR3 protein,V gene,D gene,J gene,clone size
TGTGCCACCCAACCGGGACTAGTTTCCTACGAGCAGTACTTC,CATQPGLVSYEQYF,TRBV6-6,TRBD2,TRBJ2-7,-
TGTGCCAGCAGCGTAATGTCCATGGGGACACCCTATGGAAACACCATATATTTT,CASSVMSMGTPYGNTIYF,TRBV9,-,TRBJ1-3,-
TGCAGCGTTGAAGGCAGTAGCTGGGACTATGGCTACACCTTC,CSVEGSSWDYGYTF,TRBV29-1,-,TRBJ1-2,-
TGTGCCAGCAGCCAGGTAGCGGGGGGGAGTTCCGGGGAGCTGTTTTTT,CASSQVAGGSSGELFF,TRBV4-2,TRBD2,TRBJ2-2,-
TGTGCCAGCTCACGGGCGGACTCCAAAAACATTCAGTACTTC,CASSRADSKNIQYF,TRBV18,-,TRBJ2-4,-
TGTGCCAGCAGTTTATCGGGCGGAATTGAAGCTTTCTTT,CASSLSGGIEAFF,TRBV28,-,TRBJ1-1,-
TGCGCCAGCAGCGTGGGACAGGTTAACACTGAAGCTTTCTTT,CASSVGQVNTEAFF,TRBV5-1,TRBD1,TRBJ1-1,-
TGTGCCAGCAGCACCTGGGATGAGCAGTTCTTC,CASSTWDEQFF,TRBV12-3/TRBV12-4,-,TRBJ2-1,once
TGTGCCAGCTCACCAAGGATCGCTACAGGGGGATCATTTACGGCTTTCTTT,CASSPRIATGGSFTAFF,TRBV18,TRBD1,TRBJ1-1,-
TGTGCCTGGACTTTATCAGGGAAGGAGCAGTACTTC,CAWTLSGKEQYF,TRBV30,-,TRBJ2-7,-
TGTGCCAGCAGTCCGGGACAGTCGAACACCGGGGAGCTGTTTTTT,CASSPGQSNTGELFF,TRBV6-2/TRBV6-3,TRBD1,TRBJ2-2,-
TGTGCTAGTGGTTCCAAAGACAGCTTTGGGTATGGCTACACCTTC,CASGSKDSFGYGYTF,TRBV12-5,-,TRBJ1-2,-
TGTGCCAGCACCCCACCGGGACAGCCTTATGGCTACACCTTC,CASTPPGQPYGYTF,TRBV5-4,TRBD1,TRBJ1-2,once
TGCGCCAGCAGCCCCGACAGGTTTTGGGAGCAGTACTTC,CASSPDRFWEQYF,TRBV4-1,-,TRBJ2-7,-
TGTGCCAGCAGCGCCCACAGTACGAGCGGCACCATATATTTT,CASSAHSTSGTIYF,TRBV2,-,TRBJ1-3,-
TGTGCCAGCAGTTTAGGGGGCTCCTACACCTTC,CASSLGGSYTF,TRBV6-5,TRBD1,TRBJ1-2,few
TGTGCCAGCAGCGTACAGGGCTATGGCTACACCTTC,CASSVQGYGYTF,TRBV9,-,TRBJ1-2,few
TGTGCCATCAGTATTAGGGAGAAAGAGACCCAGTACTTC,CAISIREKETQYF,TRBV10-3,-,TRBJ2-5,-
TGCGCCAGCAGCCATCATACCGGGGAGCTGTTTTTT,CASSHHTGELFF,TRBV4-1,-,TRBJ2-2,-
TGTGCCAGCAGTTTCATGACAGGAAACCAAGAGACCCAGTACTTC,CASSFMTGNQETQYF,TRBV28,-,TRBJ2-5,-
TGCGCCAGCAGCTCACAGGGCGGAACTGAAGCTTTCTTT,CASSSQGGTEAFF,TRBV5-1,-,TRBJ1-1,-
TGTGCCAGCAGCCCCTGCAGGATTAATTCACCCCTCCACTTT,CASSPCRINSPLHF,TRBV21-1,-,TRBJ1-6,-
TGTGCCAGCAAGGTCGGCCTGAACACCGGGGAGCTGTTTTTT,CASKVGLNTGELFF,TRBV2,-,TRBJ2-2,once
TGTGCCAGCAGTGGCGGCCAGGAAGAGACCCAGTACTTC,CASSGGQEETQYF,TRBV2,-,TRBJ2-5,-
TGTGCCAGTAGTATTATGGCAGGCGTTCCCTACGAGCAGTACTTC,CASSIMAGVPYEQYF,TRBV19,-,TRBJ2-7,-
TGTGCCAGCAGCCCGGGGGCGGGCGAAAAACTGTTTTTT,CASSPGAGEKLFF,TRBV7-3,-,TRBJ1-4,-
TGTGCCAGCAGTTTATCGCTAGCAAATGAGCAGTTCTTC,CASSLSLANEQFF,TRBV28,-,TRBJ2-1,-
TGTGCCAGCAGCCCAGACAGGGGACGGAACACTGAAGCTTTCTTT,CASSPDRGRNTEAFF,TRBV11-2,TRBD1,TRBJ1-1,few
TGTGCCAGTAGTATGGGGACAGGCATCTACGAGCAGTACTTC,CASSMGTGIYEQYF,TRBV19,TRBD1,TRBJ2-7,-
TGTGCCAGCAGCTTGGCCCTAGCGGGGGCCGCAGATACGCAGTATTTT,CASSLALAGAADTQYF,TRBV5-4,TRBD2,TRBJ2-3,-
TGTGCCACCAGTGATCTCTCTTACCTAGCGGGGGGTCACTACAATGAGCAGTTCTTC,CATSDLSYLAGGHYNEQFF,TRBV24-1,TRBD2,TRBJ2-1,-
TGTGCCGTCAGAGCCTACTATGGCTACACCTTC,CAVRAYYGYTF,TRBV2,-,TRBJ1-2,-
TGTGCCAGCTCACCTGTCAAAGAGAACATTCAGTACTTC,CASSPVKENIQYF,TRBV18,-,TRBJ2-4,-
TGTGCCAGCAGCTTAACCGGCGGGGGGCTCACAGATACGCAGTATTTT,CASSLTGGGLTDTQYF,TRBV7-3,TRBD2,TRBJ2-3,-
TGCAGCGCCGTTTCGGGGCTCACCTACGAGCAGTACTTC,CSAVSGLTYEQYF,TRBV29-1,-,TRBJ2-7,-
TGTGCCAGCAGCTTAGGCCGGGATACGCAGTATTTT,CASSLGRDTQYF,TRBV7-9,-,TRBJ2-3,once
TGTGCCACCCTTGGGGGAGATACGCAGTATTTT,CATLGGDTQYF,TRBV12-3/TRBV12-4,-,TRBJ2-3,-
TGTGCCAGCAGCCGGGACAGGGGTTATGACTATGGCTACACCTTC,CASSRDRGYDYGYTF,TRBV13,TRBD1,TRBJ1-2,-
TGTGCCAGCAGGTTTACGCTCCAGGGGAGGGTAACAGATACGCAGTATTTT,CASRFTLQGRVTDTQYF,TRBV11-3,-,TRBJ2-3,few
TGCAGCCTTTCTAGGGGAAGGAACAATGAGCAGTTCTTC,CSLSRGRNNEQFF,TRBV29-1,-,TRBJ2-1,-
TGCAGTGCTAGTGGGCCCACTGAGCAGTACTTC,CSASGPTEQYF,TRBV20-1,-,TRBJ2-7,once
TGCGCCAGCAGTGGTACAGCGGGAGCCTACGAGCAGTACTTC,CASSGTAGAYEQYF,TRBV10-2,TRBD2,TRBJ2-7,-
TGTGCCAGCAGCTCGGACAGGGCCCCCCTCTCCTACAATGAGCAGTTCTTC,CASSSDRAPLSYNEQFF,TRBV3-1/TRBV3-2,TRBD1,TRBJ2-1,-
TGCGCCAGCAGCGCCGGGTCGGAAGCTTTCTTT,CASSAGSEAFF,TRBV4-1,-,TRBJ1-1,-
TGCGCCAGCAGTGAGTCAGGTCAGAAACCCTACGAGCAGTACTTC,CASSESGQKPYEQYF,TRBV10-2,-,TRBJ2-7,once